This TCR beta chain was found in a study of cytomegalovirus exposure and HLA in healthy donors. General study results and limits: Previously analyzed data showed that most TCR beta V segments were productive at a frequency of about 87% or about 30%.

This clone was counted a few times. What it binds is not known. This CDR3 is built from 17 residues. With V trimmed by 7 bases and J by 9 bases, 17 bases remained unmatched. CDR1 LNHDA and CDR2 SQIVND come from the germline V gene (reference sequence). The PCR had 60 Vbeta and 13 Jbeta primers. TCRdb keeps only in-frame clones here, not all; method: immunoSEQ multiplex PCR. The sample includes 210,000 or so clones, approximately 83% of them seen just once. This TCR was recovered from a boy younger than 10 in good health and CMV-seronegative. This chain links TRBV19 with TRBJ2-1; 11 bases fit TRBD2. Material: PBMCs. In nucleotides, the CDR3 is TGTGCCAGTACTCCCATACTTTCTAGCGGGGGGACCAGTGAGCAGTTCTTC. Its translation is CASTPILSSGGTSEQFF.